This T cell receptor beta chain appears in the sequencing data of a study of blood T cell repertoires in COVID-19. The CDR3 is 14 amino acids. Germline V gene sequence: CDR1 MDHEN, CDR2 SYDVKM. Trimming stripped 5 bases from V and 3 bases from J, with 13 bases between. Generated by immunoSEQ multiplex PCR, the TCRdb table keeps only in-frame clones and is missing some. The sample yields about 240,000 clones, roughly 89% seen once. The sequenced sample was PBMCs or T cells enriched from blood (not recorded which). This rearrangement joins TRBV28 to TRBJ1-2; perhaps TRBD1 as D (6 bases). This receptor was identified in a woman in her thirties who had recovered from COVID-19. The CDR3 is CASSTPDRYYGYTF. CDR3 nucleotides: TGTGCCAGCAGTACCCCAGACAGGTACTATGGCTACACCTTC.